This T cell receptor (beta chain) was captured in a study of siplizumab effects on memory and regulatory T cells. Notes on the study in general: Poor capture below about 10^-5 frequency left most alloreactive clones unmapped to unstimulated subsets.

Assay: immunoSEQ multiplex PCR; the TCRdb copy retains only in-frame clones and omits some. This sample has about 40,000 clones, with about 90% found just once. With regard to this clone: Antigen: not known.

V lost 3 bases to trimming and J lost 8 bases; unmatched junction nucleotides: 6. This CDR3 has 14 residues. The germline V gene has CDR1 SGHTA and CDR2 FQGNSA. The rearrangement uses TRBV7-2 and TRBJ1-2; TRBD1 matches at 10 bases. Material for sequencing was naive CD4+ T cells sorted from blood. This TCR derives from a human donor in good health. The CDR3 DNA reads as TGTGCCAGCAGCTTCGGGACAGGGGAGAGAGGCTACACCTTC. Its translation: CASSFGTGERGYTF.